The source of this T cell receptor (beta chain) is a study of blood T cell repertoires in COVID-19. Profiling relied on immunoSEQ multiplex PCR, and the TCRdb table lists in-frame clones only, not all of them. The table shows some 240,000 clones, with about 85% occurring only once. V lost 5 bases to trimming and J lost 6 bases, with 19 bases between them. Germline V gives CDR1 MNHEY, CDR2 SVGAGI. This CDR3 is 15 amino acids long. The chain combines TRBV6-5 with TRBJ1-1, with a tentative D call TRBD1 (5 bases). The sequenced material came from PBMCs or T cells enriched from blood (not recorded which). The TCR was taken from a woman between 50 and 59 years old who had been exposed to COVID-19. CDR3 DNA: TGTGCCAGCAGTACCCGAGGGGAGGCCATACCTGAAGCTTTCTTT. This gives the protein CASSTRGEAIPEAFF.